These 9 T cell receptor beta chains came from one sample sequenced in a study of glioma-infiltrating T cells. The iRepertoire nested amplicon-rescue multiplex PCR amplified TCR alpha and beta CDR3s from RNA. TCRdb fed the multiplex PCR reads into MiXCR, producing one record per CDR3 protein. This sample has approximately 400,000 distinct CDR3 sequences, with roughly two fifths found just once. Input material: glioma tissue, nonneoplastic brain tissue, or PBMCs (not recorded which). These receptors were collected from a human donor with low-grade glioma or glioblastoma, undergoing nonglioma brain surgery, or in good health (not recorded which).

This chain joins TRBV20-1 and TRBJ2-3; TRBD2 matches 9 bases. With V trimmed by 7 bases and J by 5 bases, 10 bases remained unmatched. CDR3 size: 14 residues. Germline assignment: CDR1 DFQATT and CDR2 SNEGSKA (reference sequence). The DNA of the CDR3 is TGCAGTGACAACGGCGGGAGGGCCGAAGATACGCAGTATTTT. Its protein is CSDNGGRAEDTQYF.

The chain's CDR3 is CASSLQYNEQFF. DNA of the CDR3: TGCGCCAGCAGCTTACAGTACAATGAGCAGTTCTTC. The V and J genes are TRBV5-1 and TRBJ2-1, with unresolved D. Between the trimmed V and J ends, which lost 2 bases and 4 bases, there was a span of 4 bases. The CDR3 extends over 12 amino acids. Looked up from germline, CDR1 is SGHRS and CDR2 is YFSETQ.

V gene TRBV4-2 combines with J gene TRBJ2-1, with TRBD1 matching 12 bases. With V trimmed by 1 base and J by 8 bases, 3 bases remained unmatched. The V gene's germline CDR1 is LGHNA and CDR2 YNFKEQ. This CDR3 region has 15 residues. CDR3 residues: CASSQAGTGGDEQFF. The CDR3 nucleotides are TGTGCCAGCAGCCAAGCCGGGACAGGGGGCGATGAGCAGTTCTTC.

The J gene is TRBJ2-1, the V gene TRBV27, with 8 bases fitting TRBD2. In germline, CDR1 is MNHEY, CDR2 SMNVEV (reference sequence). The V segment lost 7 bases and the J segment 4 bases; nucleotides outside the gene matches: 18. This CDR3 comprises 18 residues. The CDR3 protein is CASNNGRKSGREYNEQFF. The CDR3 DNA sequence: TGTGCCAGCAACAATGGACGGAAGAGCGGGAGAGAGTACAATGAGCAGTTCTTC.

This clonotype was counted a few times. This rearrangement joins TRBV5-1 to TRBJ1-1; no firm D call. The CDR3 runs 13 residues. V dropped 0 bases and J dropped 5 bases, with 8 bases sitting between them. Germline V gene lookup returns CDR1 SGHRS and CDR2 YFSETQ. Here the CDR3 reads CASSLATETEAFF. CDR3 in DNA: TGCGCCAGCAGCTTGGCCACAGAAACTGAAGCTTTCTTT.

This clonotype occurred a few times. In this CDR3 the conserved last residue, phenylalanine or tryptophan, is missing, so a read error is likely. The CDR3 loop is CSAKGTIQETQYS. In DNA, the CDR3 is TGCAGTGCCAAAGGGACAATCCAAGAGACCCAGTACTCC. This chain joins TRBV20-1 and TRBJ2-5; tentative D call: TRBD1 (6 bases). CDR3 length equals 13 residues. Trimming left V 6 bases short and J 1 base short, with 12 bases between. Germline values: CDR1 DFQATT, CDR2 SNEGSKA (reference sequence).

A few counts support this clonotype. J is TRBJ1-1 and V is TRBV28; 7 nucleotides match TRBD1. CDR1 and CDR2 from the germline V gene are MDHEN and SYDVKM. V shed 4 bases and J 1 base; nucleotides not matched to a gene: 18. This CDR3 comprises 19 residues. CDR3 loop: CASSSPDRTTIPQNTEAFF. CDR3 DNA sequence: TGTGCCAGCAGTTCCCCGGACAGGACCACGATACCCCAGAACACTGAAGCTTTCTTT.

Turning to this clonotype: One base away lies a much larger clone, so this may be a sequencing read error. The rearrangement uses TRBV20-1 and TRBJ2-7, with TRBD2 as a possible D gene (6 bases). The CDR3 consists of 13 residues. The V and J ends lost 5 bases and 4 bases respectively, with 15 bases between them. The germline V gene has CDR1 DFQATT and CDR2 SNEGSKA (reference sequence). This CDR3 reads CSALDSGGYEQYF. CDR3 sequence (DNA): TGCAGTGCTCTGGACTCCGGAGGGTACGAGCAGTACTTC.

Notes on this clonotype: At one end the junction does not follow the germline gene, possibly because of a read error. The V and J genes are TRBV28 and TRBJ2-7, with unresolved D. The CDR3 extends over 12 amino acids. CDR1 and CDR2 (germline): MDHEN, SYDVKM. The CDR3 reads CARSFKPYEQYF. For the CDR3, the DNA is TGTGCCAGAAGTTTTAAGCCATACGAGCAGTACTTC. The full variable domain, in which reference TRBV28 and TRBJ2-7 provide the parts outside the CDR3, is DVKVTQSSRYLVKRTGEKVFLECVQDMDHENMFWYRQDPGLGLRLIYFSYDVKMKEKGDIPEGYSVSREKKERFSLILESASTNQTSMYLCARSFKPYEQYFGPGTRLTVT.